Given below is one TCR beta chain in context. A clone one base away is much larger, so this may be a read error. This entry belongs to a study of blood T cell repertoires in COVID-19. Only in-frame clones appear in the TCRdb table, and some are missing; sequencing was by immunoSEQ multiplex PCR. This sample yields nearly 95,000 clones, of which roughly 70% are seen a single time; about 3.9% belongs to the top ten. A Seattle source enrolled patients during active infection and followed them longitudinally. The V end was cut by 6 bases, the J end by 2 bases, with 10 bases between. This CDR3 spans 13 amino acids. Germline lookup yields CDR1 MNHEY and CDR2 SMNVEV (reference sequence).

The chain couples TRBV27 to TRBJ1-2; TRBD1 is a possible D gene (6 bases). The sequencing sample was made of peripheral blood. This clonotype was obtained from a man between 65 and 79 years old with COVID-19, enrolled during active disease. The chain's CDR3 is CASSQTGNYGYTF. CDR3 sequence (DNA): TGTGCCAGCAGCCAAACAGGGAACTATGGCTACACCTTC.